A single sample gave rise to the 18 T cell receptor beta chains below, sequenced in a study of T-cell memory formation after mild COVID-19. TCRdb processed the 5' RACE reads anew with MiXCR; each CDR3 protein has one entry. The data contain more than 85,000 distinct CDR3 sequences, over 8.5% of them seen just once; the ten biggest clones take up about 40%. The sequencing sample was made of PBMCs or a T cell subset sorted from them (not recorded which). These receptor sequences come from a man aged 18 to 30 who had mild COVID-19 (a few samples of this study predate the infection). Cell type and time point are not known.

This chain joins TRBV6-2 or TRBV6-3 and TRBJ1-5; no reliable D call. CDR1 MNHEY and CDR2 SVGEGT come from the germline V gene. The CDR3 extends over 15 amino acids. Trimming cost V 6 bases and J 4 bases, with 16 bases left between them. In DNA, the CDR3 is TGTGCCAGCAGCCCGCTCACGACCCTTAATCAGCCCCAGCATTTT. Translated: CASSPLTTLNQPQHF.

There are many counts of this clonotype. J is TRBJ2-5 and V is TRBV5-6, with D hard to call. V dropped 4 bases and J dropped 2 bases, with 15 bases sitting between them. The CDR3 length is 15 residues. Germline CDR1 and CDR2: SGHDT and YYEEEE. CDR3 in DNA: TGTGCCAGCAGCCATCTCCAGGCACAGCAAGAGACCCAGTACTTC. Translation gives CASSHLQAQQETQYF.

This chain links TRBV4-1 with TRBJ1-1; D not resolved. V lost 1 base, J lost 1 base, and 7 bases lay in between. From germline, CDR1 is MGHRA and CDR2 YSYEKL. This CDR3 contains 14 residues. CDR3 bases: TGCGCCAGCAGCCAAGCTCCAGGGAACACTGAAGCTTTCTTT. Protein sequence: CASSQAPGNTEAFF.

This clonotype was found a few times. The chain carries TRBV7-6 and TRBJ2-3; 7 bases line up with TRBD1. The germline gives CDR1 SGHVS, CDR2 FNYEAQ. V lost 1 base to trimming and J lost 2 bases; unmatched junction nucleotides: 6. CDR3 length: 16 residues. The CDR3 nucleotides are TGTGCCAGCAGCTTAGAGGCAGGGGGAGTCACAGATACGCAGTATTTT. The encoded protein is CASSLEAGGVTDTQYF.

This chain connects TRBV9 to TRBJ2-3, with D unclear. The germline V gene has CDR1 SGDLS and CDR2 YYNGEE. CDR3 length: 16 residues. Trimming stripped 3 bases from V and 3 bases from J, with 17 bases between. The CDR3, as DNA: TGTGCCAGCAGCGGTCCGGGCGGATCTTTGACAGATACGCAGTATTTT. Translated, it gives CASSGPGGSLTDTQYF.

This clonotype was seen more than once but under ten times. V usage is TRBV7-9 and J usage is TRBJ2-5; maybe TRBD2 (6 bases). In germline, CDR1 is SEHNR, CDR2 FQNEAQ (reference sequence). This CDR3 is 15 amino acids long. Trimming left V 6 bases short and J 7 bases short, with 21 bases between. The CDR3 DNA reads as TGTGCCAGCAGTATGGAGGGGATTTGGGCAGGGACCCAGTACTTC. It yields the protein CASSMEGIWAGTQYF.

This clonotype was observed at least ten times. The DNA of the CDR3 is TGTGCCAGCAGCGTAGGGGAACAGCCGAACACCGGGGAGCTGTTTTTT. Residues: CASSVGEQPNTGELFF. The rearrangement joins TRBV9 to TRBJ2-2, with D unresolved. Germline CDR1 reads SGDLS; CDR2 reads YYNGEE. The CDR3 sequence is 16 residues long. The V gene lost 0 bases and the J gene lost 0 bases, with 9 bases spanning the gap.

The V call is TRBV13, the J call TRBJ1-2, with D possibly TRBD1 on 5 matching bases. V lost 8 bases and J lost 5, with 18 bases in between. The germline CDR1 and CDR2 sequences are PRHDT and FYEKMQ (reference sequence). The CDR3 covers 14 residues. Written as DNA, the CDR3 is TGTGCCAGCTCCCCCCCAGGGCGGGCTTATGGCTACACCTTC. Its protein is CASSPPGRAYGYTF.

This clonotype was found a few times. J is TRBJ2-2 and V is TRBV5-1; 8 bases match TRBD2. The CDR3 runs 16 residues. V trimming: 4 bases; J trimming: 1 base; junction bases outside the gene matches: 6. Germline assignment: CDR1 SGHRS and CDR2 YFSETQ. The CDR3 sequence is CASSPGLAGNTGELFF. The CDR3 DNA reads TGCGCCAGCAGCCCCGGGCTAGCGGGGAACACCGGGGAGCTGTTTTTT.

V is TRBV9 and J is TRBJ1-3; the D is unclear. Germline loops: CDR1 SGDLS, CDR2 YYNGEE. Trimming stripped 4 bases from V and 2 bases from J, with 10 bases between. The CDR3 runs 14 residues. Here the CDR3 reads CASSPKRPGNTIYF. The CDR3 DNA is TGTGCCAGCAGCCCGAAGCGGCCTGGAAACACCATATATTTT.

This clonotype was seen ten or more times. V is TRBV2 and J is TRBJ2-7, with D uncertain. Germline V CDR1 and CDR2: SNHLY, FYNNEI. Trimming cost V 1 base and J 6 bases, with 7 bases left between them. The length of the CDR3 is 12 residues. This CDR3 is CASSEGFGEQYF. The CDR3 DNA sequence: TGTGCCAGCAGTGAAGGGTTCGGCGAGCAGTACTTC.

V gene TRBV18 combines with J gene TRBJ2-1; perhaps D is TRBD1 or TRBD2 (5 bases each). With 1 base removed from V and 6 bases from J, the gap between germline ends came to 13 bases. This CDR3 is 15 amino acids long. Looked up from germline, CDR1 is KGHSH and CDR2 is LQKENI. This CDR3 reads CASSPRTWDGNEQFF. CDR3 nucleotides: TGTGCCAGCTCACCACGGACCTGGGACGGCAATGAGCAGTTCTTC.

This clonotype came up many times. V usage is TRBV7-3 and J usage is TRBJ2-1; D is possibly TRBD1 or TRBD2 (5 bases each). Trimming removed 2 bases from V and 11 bases from J, with 7 bases in between. CDR1 and CDR2 (germline): SGHTA, FQGTGA. The length of the CDR3 is 11 residues. The CDR3 coding sequence is TGTGCCAGCAGCTTAGGGACCCAGCAGTTCTTC. As protein: CASSLGTQQFF.

The rearrangement uses TRBV15 and TRBJ2-2; D perhaps matches TRBD1 (6 bases). The germline V gene encodes CDR1 LNHNV and CDR2 YYDKDF (reference sequence). The V end was cut by 0 bases, the J end by 5 bases, with 13 bases between. The CDR3 has 16 residues. CDR3 sequence reads: CATSREGAEPTGELFF. The CDR3 DNA is TGTGCCACCAGCAGAGAGGGGGCGGAACCTACCGGGGAGCTGTTTTTT.

The rearrangement joins TRBV4-3 to TRBJ1-3; D remains unclear. The ends were cut back, 0 bases at V and 4 bases at J, with 10 bases in the middle. This CDR3 contains 15 residues. From germline, CDR1 is LGHNA and CDR2 YSLEER. As DNA, the CDR3 is TGCGCCAGCAGCCAAGAATCCGGGCTAGGAAACACCATATATTTT. It yields the protein CASSQESGLGNTIYF.

J is TRBJ2-1 and V is TRBV5-1, with TRBD2 matching 10 bases. The V gene end was trimmed by 2 bases and the J gene end by 7 bases; junction bases not matched to a gene: 6. The germline gives CDR1 SGHRS, CDR2 YFSETQ. This CDR3 is built from 15 residues. CDR3 DNA sequence: TGCGCCAGCAGCTTCCGGCTAGCGGGGGAAAATGAGCAGTTCTTC. It translates to CASSFRLAGENEQFF.

The V call is TRBV5-1, the J call TRBJ1-1; unclear D gene. Trimming cost V 6 bases and J 0 bases, with 9 bases left between them. Germline V CDR1 and CDR2: SGHRS, YFSETQ. The CDR3 extends over 13 amino acids. CDR3: CASNLHLNTEAFF. CDR3 bases: TGCGCCAGCAACCTCCACTTGAACACTGAAGCTTTCTTT.

The chain uses TRBV7-2 and TRBJ2-1, with unresolved D. Trimming removed 2 bases from V and 3 bases from J, with 11 bases in between. The germline CDR1 and CDR2 sequences are SGHTA and FQGNSA. CDR3 length: 15 amino acids. CDR3 bases: TGTGCCAGCAGCTTATTAGACGGGCGCTACAATGAGCAGTTCTTC. Amino acids: CASSLLDGRYNEQFF.